The TCR beta chain described here comes from a study of T cell responses to AZD1222 COVID-19 vaccine (dated by TCRdb to the early 2020s). Describing the broader study: Because spike-specific TCR depth and breadth did not differ between the two schedules, AZD1222 recipients who got a second dose at roughly 4 weeks were pooled with those who got a second dose at roughly 12 weeks. Trial participants were enrolled into age subgroups of 18-55, 56-69 and 70-plus years, which contained about 150, 27 and 61 TCR-sequenced participants, respectively. TCR sequencing was performed for roughly 240 trial participants, of whom about 200 were given two doses of AZD1222 and around 25 were given two doses of MenACWY control vaccine.

A note on this clone: The antigen it recognizes is unknown. Per-nucleotide qualities are absent, and no much larger clonotype sits a single base away.

What the authors observed across the whole study: The 56-69-year group was small, and its depth increase did not reach significance, likely because of low power. CD4 TCRs associated with the vaccine covered the entire spike protein, and the dominant responses were in regions 160-218 and 743-854. Reportedly, almost half of the unique spike-specific TCRs recognized epitopes lying outside the regions that are mutated in the B.1.351 and B.1.1.7 variants. Only 5 to 7 AZD1222 recipients were SARS-CoV-2 seropositive at baseline, limiting conclusions about previously exposed vaccinees. A significant rise in spike-specific TCR breadth and depth was observed after two AZD1222 doses relative to day 0 and relative to MenACWY recipients. Participants were mostly white British and included more females than males, and it was suggested by the authors that clonal diversity may have been underestimated. Because no day 14 peak-response samples were available, the repertoires could be characterized only after the peak T cell response.

This specimen's time point label, interpreted: baseline before first vaccination. Samples from vaccinated people were obtained from the UK trials COV001 and COV002, which included a single-blind randomized controlled phase 2/3 trial of AZD1222 (ChAdOx1 nCoV-19) in healthy adults. For TCRbeta chain sequencing, PBMC samples were collected from trial participants at day 0 and at day 28 after the second dose. The CDR3 runs 13 amino acids, cysteine and phenylalanine included. Just the 39-base CDR3 DNA is kept, in frame starting at base 1. Germline trimming amounts to 4 bases on V and 11 bases on J, with 10 as the count of junction bases outside the gene matches. CDR1 and CDR2 are drawn from the germline V gene (reference sequence): SEHNR, FQNEAQ. The CDR3 regions of human TCRbeta chains were analyzed by immunosequencing. The authors' analysis ran thus. TCRs in the repertoires were matched against a reference library of SARS-CoV-2-specific TCRs that had been generated with the MIRA antigen-specificity platform. Breadth was defined as the fraction of unique TCRs that were SARS-CoV-2-associated, and depth was defined as the fraction of total T cells that were SARS-CoV-2-associated. Using the MIRA data, each spike-specific TCR was mapped to the spike region that the TCR reacts to and placed in a CD4 or CD8 class. Log10-transformed breadth and depth values were compared by one-way ANOVA with Sidak's multiple comparisons tests. The table comes from immuneACCESS by way of TCRdb, which keeps in-frame sequences with V and J called. Part of the clones is missing from these tables; in studies checked, under half for an unresolved V gene and the rest for unknown reasons. That table supplies the V and J calls and clone size; D and trimming were determined from the DNA. Recorded for this sample are roughly 180,000 clones; about 91% of them occurred a single time. The biggest ten clones account for roughly 0.5% of the sample.

The sequenced sample was peripheral blood, obtained on day 0 of AZD1222 vaccination. The chain joins TRBV7-9 to TRBJ1-1; TRBD1 aligns with 7 central bases. The sequence was collected from an adult in good health. The CDR3 sequence is CASSYIPTGLAFF. The DNA sequence is TGTGCCAGCAGCTACATCCCGACAGGGCTGGCTTTCTTT.